This T cell receptor (beta chain) appears in the sequencing data of a study of CD8 T cells in Susac syndrome. Sequencing targeted TCR beta in blood CD8+ and CD4+ T cells. Random hexamers were used to reverse transcribe the RNA input (roughly 0.5 to 1 ug). It was immunoSEQ multiplex PCR that amplified TCR beta CDR3 across 54 Vbeta and 13 Jbeta. TCRdb re-analysed the immunoSEQ multiplex PCR reads in MiXCR, keeping a single row per CDR3 protein. The data show about 250,000 distinct CDR3 sequences, roughly 93% seen once. Germline CDR1 and CDR2: LGHNA and YNFKEQ. V lost 0 bases to trimming and J lost 1 base, with 15 bases between them. CDR3 size: 17 residues.

This TCR came from a human donor with multiple sclerosis. Sequencing was done on a sample of CD4+ T cells from PBMCs. The V and J genes are TRBV4-2 and TRBJ1-1; D call uncertain. The CDR3 DNA reads as TGTGCCAGCAGCCAAGAATTGTCGGGCCCCCAGAACACTGAAGCTTTCTTT. Its translation is CASSQELSGPQNTEAFF.